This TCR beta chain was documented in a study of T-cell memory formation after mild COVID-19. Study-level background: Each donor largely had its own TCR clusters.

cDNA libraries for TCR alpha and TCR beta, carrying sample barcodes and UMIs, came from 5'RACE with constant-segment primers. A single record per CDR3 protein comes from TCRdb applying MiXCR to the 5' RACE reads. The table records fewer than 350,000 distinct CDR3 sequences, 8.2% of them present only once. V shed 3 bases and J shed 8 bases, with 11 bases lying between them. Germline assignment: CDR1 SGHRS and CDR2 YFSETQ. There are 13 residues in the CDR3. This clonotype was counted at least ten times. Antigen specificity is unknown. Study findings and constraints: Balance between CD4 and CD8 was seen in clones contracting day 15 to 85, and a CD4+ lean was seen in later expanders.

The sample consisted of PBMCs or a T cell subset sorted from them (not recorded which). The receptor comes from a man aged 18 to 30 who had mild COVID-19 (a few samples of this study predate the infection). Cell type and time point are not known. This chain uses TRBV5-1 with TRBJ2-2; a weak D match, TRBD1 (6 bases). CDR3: CASSSSGEGELFF. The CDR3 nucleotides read TGCGCCAGCAGCTCATCAGGGGAAGGGGAGCTGTTTTTT.